The 12 T cell receptor beta chains reported below all come from one sample, sequenced in a study of cytomegalovirus exposure and HLA in healthy donors. The PCR used 60 Vbeta and 13 Jbeta primers. Using immunoSEQ multiplex PCR, the repertoire was profiled, and TCRdb retains in-frame clones only, with some absent. The sample consists of under 300,000 clones, about 86% of them appearing once. Material: PBMCs. The origin of the receptors is a woman aged 55-70 years in good health and CMV-seropositive.

The table lists this clone with a few counts. The CDR3 is CASSENPGLYGYTF. In DNA, the CDR3 is TGCGCCAGCAGTGAGAATCCAGGGCTTTATGGCTACACCTTC. The J gene is TRBJ1-2, the V gene TRBV10-2, with D perhaps TRBD1 (5 bases). Germline loops: CDR1 WSHSY, CDR2 SAAADI. This CDR3 is built from 14 residues. V dropped 2 bases and J dropped 5 bases, with 12 bases sitting between them.

The chain couples TRBV11-2 to TRBJ2-5; D is unresolved. Germline CDR1 SGHAT, CDR2 FQNNGV. The CDR3 covers 14 residues. V lost 5 bases, J lost 7 bases, and 17 bases lay in between. CDR3 nucleotide sequence: TGTGCCAGCAGCCCCGAGTCCCCTGGCGGGACCCAGTACTTC. Translation gives CASSPESPGGTQYF.

V gene TRBV27 combines with J gene TRBJ2-1; 9 bases line up with TRBD2. The CDR3 consists of 12 residues. J lost 16 bases, V lost 4 bases, and 8 bases had no gene match. Germline CDR1 is MNHEY and CDR2 is SMNVEV (reference sequence). CDR3 region: CASSSHLAGTFF. CDR3 nucleotide sequence: TGTGCCAGCAGTTCCCATCTAGCGGGAACTTTCTTC.

The gene calls are TRBV10-3 and TRBJ2-7; D possibly corresponds to TRBD2 (6 bases). Germline V gene sequence: CDR1 ENHRY, CDR2 SYGVKD. The CDR3 runs to 14 residues. V lost 7 bases and J 5 bases, leaving 18 bases between the germline ends. The CDR3 loop reads CAIMGSAGKHEQYF. Here the CDR3 DNA reads TGTGCCATCATGGGGTCAGCGGGTAAGCACGAGCAGTACTTC.

The chain links TRBV29-1 to TRBJ2-1; tentative D call: TRBD2 (5 bases). V gave up 3 bases and J gave up 6 bases, with 12 bases separating them. Germline V gives CDR1 SQVTM, CDR2 ANQGSEA. The CDR3 totals 13 residues. The CDR3 DNA reads TGCAGCGTTGATAGGGCAGAGGGCAATGAGCAGTTCTTC. Translation gives CSVDRAEGNEQFF.

The V gene is TRBV27, the J gene TRBJ1-4, with TRBD1 matching 8 bases. The germline V gene has CDR1 MNHEY and CDR2 SMNVEV (reference sequence). The V and J ends lost 2 bases and 6 bases, in that order; junction bases with no gene match: 5. The CDR3 contains 15 residues. As DNA, the CDR3 is TGTGCCAGCAGTTTAAAGACAGGGGAAGATGAAAAACTGTTTTTT. Translation gives CASSLKTGEDEKLFF.

This chain links TRBV21-1 with TRBJ2-5; TRBD2, the table's D call, was not compared with the DNA. TRBV21-1 is an annotated pseudogene. CDR3 length: 15 amino acids. Written as DNA, the CDR3 is TGTGCCAGCAGCAAAGCCCCGGAGGGCAAAGAGGCCCAGTACTTC. This translates into CASSKAPEGKEAQYF.

Of note for this clone: Within the sample, other DNA sequences also encode this same CDR3. V usage is TRBV2 and J usage is TRBJ2-2; 7 nucleotides agree with TRBD1. Germline V CDR1 and CDR2: SNHLY, FYNNEI. V gave up 5 bases and J gave up 3 bases; unmatched junction bases: 3. The CDR3 is 14 residues long. CDR3 region: CASSLQGYTGELFF. The CDR3, as DNA: TGTGCCAGCAGTTTACAGGGGTACACCGGGGAGCTGTTTTTT.

The chain employs TRBV6-6 and TRBJ2-5; possibly TRBD2 for D (6 bases). The CDR3 is 14 amino acids. Germline V lookup: CDR1 MNHNY, CDR2 SVGAGI (reference sequence). V was shortened by 6 bases and J by 2 bases, with 13 bases between the two germline ends. This CDR3 is CASRLAGLQETQYF. For the CDR3, the DNA is TGTGCCAGCAGACTAGCCGGACTGCAAGAGACCCAGTACTTC.

The rearrangement uses TRBV7-3 and TRBJ2-5, with TRBD2 matching over 11 bases. Germline trimming cut 11 bases from V and 7 bases from J; bases unmatched to any gene: 12. Germline values: CDR1 SGHTA, CDR2 FQGTGA. CDR3 length: 14 residues. This CDR3 reads CASSWTSGPSTQYF. CDR3 bases: TGTGCCTCAAGCTGGACTAGCGGGCCCTCGACCCAGTACTTC.

The V gene is TRBV5-4, the J gene TRBJ2-2; 9 positions agree with TRBD1. Per germline, CDR1 SGHNT and CDR2 YYREEE (reference sequence). This CDR3 is 14 amino acids long. V shed 3 bases and J 7 bases; nucleotides not matched to a gene: 4. The CDR3 sequence: CASSWDREYGELFF. As DNA, the CDR3 is TGTGCCAGCAGCTGGGACAGGGAATACGGGGAGCTGTTTTTT. Full variable domain (missing parts from reference TRBV5-4 and TRBJ2-2): ETGVTQSPTHLIKTRGQQVTLRCSSQSGHNTVSWYQQALGQGPQFIFQYYREEENGRGNFPPRFSGLQFPNYSSELNVNALELDDSALYLCASSWDREYGELFFGEGSRLTVL.

Comment on this clone: Other nucleotide sequences from this sample produce the same CDR3. This chain connects TRBV7-9 to TRBJ1-1; D unclear. Germline assignment: CDR1 SEHNR and CDR2 FQNEAQ (reference sequence). The CDR3 totals 13 residues. V lost 3 bases and J lost 2, with 7 bases in between. CDR3 nucleotide sequence: TGTGCCAGCAGCTTCCGGGTTAACACTGAAGCTTTCTTT. It codes for CASSFRVNTEAFF.